This T cell receptor beta chain was recorded in a study of blood T cell repertoires in COVID-19. Between the trimmed V and J ends, which lost 1 base and 3 bases, there was a span of 7 bases. The CDR3 consists of 14 residues. Germline V gene lookup returns CDR1 LNHDA and CDR2 SQIVND (reference sequence). Clones were read by immunoSEQ multiplex PCR, and TCRdb kept only the in-frame ones, dropping some. This repertoire shows 89,000 or so clones, around 89% found once; its top ten account for approximately 2.6%. The rearrangement joins TRBV19 to TRBJ1-5; the D is unclear. Sequenced material: peripheral blood. The sequence was obtained from a man aged 50 to 60 with COVID-19, enrolled during active disease. CDR3 sequence reads: CASSIGALNQPQHF. CDR3 DNA: TGTGCCAGTAGTATAGGGGCACTCAATCAGCCCCAGCATTTT.